The clone carrying this T cell receptor (beta chain) was detected only a few times. Germline values: CDR1 MDHEN, CDR2 SYDVKM. The junction had 7 bases not matched to a gene; V was cut back by 2 bases and J by 0 bases. The length of the CDR3 is 17 residues. Time point here: sample taken at primary tumor resection. The data were obtained in a study of spatial heterogeneity in lung cancer. One entry per CDR3 protein, called by TCRdb with MiXCR from the 5' RACE reads. The table shows 60,000 to 75,000 distinct CDR3 sequences, with about 5.9% occurring only once. The sequence was collected from a female donor with early-stage non-small cell lung cancer. This rearrangement joins TRBV28 to TRBJ2-7; 10 bases fit TRBD2. Sequences were derived from PBMCs, sampled at surgery. CDR3 loop: CASSLARASGSSYEQYF. The DNA for the CDR3 is TGTGCCAGCAGTTTAGCTAGGGCTAGCGGGAGCTCCTACGAGCAGTACTTC.